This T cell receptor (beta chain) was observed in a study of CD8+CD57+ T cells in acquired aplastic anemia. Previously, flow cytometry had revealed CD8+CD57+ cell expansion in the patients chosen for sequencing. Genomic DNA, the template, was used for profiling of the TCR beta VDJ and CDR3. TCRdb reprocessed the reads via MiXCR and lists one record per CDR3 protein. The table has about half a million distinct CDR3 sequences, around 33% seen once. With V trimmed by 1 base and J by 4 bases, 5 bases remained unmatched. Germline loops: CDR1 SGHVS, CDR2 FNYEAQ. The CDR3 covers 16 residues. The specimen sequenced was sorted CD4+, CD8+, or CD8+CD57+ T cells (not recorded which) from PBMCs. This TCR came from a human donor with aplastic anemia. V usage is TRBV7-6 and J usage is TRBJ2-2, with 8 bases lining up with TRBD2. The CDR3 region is CASSLGAGVPTGELFF. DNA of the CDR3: TGTGCCAGCAGCTTAGGAGCGGGGGTGCCCACCGGGGAGCTGTTTTTT. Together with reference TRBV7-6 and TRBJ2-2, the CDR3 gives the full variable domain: GAGVSQSPRYKVTKRGQDVALRCDPISGHVSLYWYRQALGQGPEFLTYFNYEAQQDKSGLPNDRFSAERPEGSISTLTIQRTEQRDSAMYRCASSLGAGVPTGELFFGEGSRLTVL.